This note documents a single T cell receptor beta chain sequence. The authors' processing: Amplified reference gene primers provided the basis for estimating nucleated cell counts. Measured with immunoSEQ multiplex PCR; TCRdb has only the in-frame clones, and not every one. The V and J calls and clone size come from that table; D and trimming were worked out from the DNA. The profile shows approximately 92,000 clones, about 71% of them singletons. This sample was included in a study of blood T cell repertoires in COVID-19. The wider study: Material from acute and convalescent COVID-19 was sourced from the United States, Italy and Spain. In each case, the material was cDNA or gDNA derived from T cells, B-cell-depleted T cells, or PBMCs.

The sample taken for sequencing was peripheral blood. The sequence was obtained from a woman aged 55-75 years in a cohort sampled during active or convalescent COVID-19.

Here the CDR3 DNA reads TGTGCCAGCTCACCACTCATGAGGGCGAGCGATGGCTACACCTTC. Translating it yields CASSPLMRASDGYTF. This sequence joins TRBV18 and TRBJ1-2; D remains ambiguous. V was cut by 1 base and J by 6 bases, with 15 bases left in between. The V gene's germline CDR1 is KGHSH and CDR2 LQKENI. This CDR3 region has 15 residues.